The 27 T cell receptor beta chains below all came from one sample that was sequenced in a study of PD-L1 blockade in urothelial cancer. This table comes from immunoSEQ multiplex PCR, and its TCRdb copy is limited to in-frame clones, with some not included. The data show 35,000 to 50,000 clones, around nine tenths seen once. The input for sequencing was PBMCs, taken around atezolizumab (anti-PD-L1) treatment. The receptors here all came from a woman aged 55-69 years with urothelial cancer.

This rearrangement joins TRBV5-6 to TRBJ2-5; 12 bases fit TRBD2. Per germline, CDR1 SGHDT and CDR2 YYEEEE. This CDR3 region has 16 residues. V lost 4 bases and J lost 2; bases outside the gene matches: 6. CDR3 sequence: CASSPILAGGQETQYF. CDR3 bases: TGTGCCAGCAGCCCGATACTAGCGGGGGGACAAGAGACCCAGTACTTC.

This clone was seen a handful of times. V and J are TRBV6-1 and TRBJ1-2; tentatively, D is TRBD1 (6 bases). Germline CDR1 MNHNS, CDR2 SASEGT. The germline V and J ends were trimmed by 4 bases and 11 bases, with 14 bases remaining between them. This CDR3 is built from 12 residues. The CDR3 DNA sequence: TGTGCCAGCAGTGTTTGGACAGTCGGATACACCTTC. Translation gives CASSVWTVGYTF.

The chain recombines TRBV27 with TRBJ2-5, with 9 bases lining up with TRBD1. This CDR3 region has 19 residues. Trimming removed 0 bases from V and 4 bases from J; junction bases left unmatched: 15. Germline values: CDR1 MNHEY, CDR2 SMNVEV (reference sequence). CDR3 sequence reads: CASSLSPTRPGQGRETQYF. CDR3 in DNA: TGTGCCAGCAGTTTATCACCGACGAGGCCGGGACAGGGAAGAGAGACCCAGTACTTC.

The J gene is TRBJ2-2, the V gene TRBV4-2; 13 nucleotides align to TRBD2. Losses at the gene ends were 4 bases for V and 5 bases for J; bases not matched to a gene: 7. The CDR3 extends over 17 amino acids. Per the germline V gene, CDR1 is LGHNA and CDR2 is YNFKEQ. CDR3 DNA sequence: TGTGCCAGCAGCCCCTCACTAGCGGGGGGGCAGACCGGGGAGCTGTTTTTT. As protein: CASSPSLAGGQTGELFF.

This clone was counted a single time. The V gene is TRBV11-2, the J gene TRBJ1-2; tentatively, D is TRBD1 (5 bases). Germline CDR1 and CDR2: SGHAT and FQNNGV. The germline V and J ends were trimmed by 4 bases and 4 bases, with 13 bases remaining between them. This CDR3 is built from 14 residues. In DNA form, the CDR3 reads TGTGCCAGCAGCTATTCAGGGTTTGGCTATGGCTACACCTTC. The encoded protein is CASSYSGFGYGYTF.

The rearrangement links TRBV7-9 to TRBJ2-3, with a possible D match to TRBD2 (5 bases). Germline CDR1 SEHNR, CDR2 FQNEAQ (reference sequence). CDR3 length: 16 amino acids. V dropped 4 bases and J dropped 0 bases, with 14 bases sitting between them. As DNA, the CDR3 is TGTGCCAGCAGCTCTTACCGAGCGGCTAGCACAGATACGCAGTATTTT. This sequence encodes CASSSYRAASTDTQYF.

The rearrangement joins TRBV9 to TRBJ2-7, with TRBD2 matching over 7 bases. Trimming cost V 2 bases and J 5 bases; bases outside gene matches: 7. The CDR3 spans 14 residues. Germline lookup yields CDR1 SGDLS and CDR2 YYNGEE. This CDR3 is CASSVGASGDEQYF. In DNA form, the CDR3 reads TGTGCCAGCAGCGTTGGCGCTAGCGGCGACGAGCAGTACTTC.

The genes are TRBV28 and TRBJ2-4, with D maybe TRBD1 (5 bases). With 2 bases removed from V and 0 bases from J, the gap between germline ends came to 11 bases. This CDR3 has 16 amino acids. CDR1 and CDR2 (germline): MDHEN, SYDVKM. CDR3 in DNA: TGTGCCAGCAGTTTAGCAGGGCCCCTAGCCAAAAACATTCAGTACTTC. It is translated as CASSLAGPLAKNIQYF. Complete variable domain (other parts from reference TRBV28 and TRBJ2-4): DVKVTQSSRYLVKRTGEKVFLECVQDMDHENMFWYRQDPGLGLRLIYFSYDVKMKEKGDIPEGYSVSREKKERFSLILESASTNQTSMYLCASSLAGPLAKNIQYFGAGTRLSVL.

In this sample, this clone turned up once. The J gene is TRBJ1-3, the V gene TRBV5-6; possibly TRBD1 for D (5 bases). In germline, CDR1 is SGHDT, CDR2 YYEEEE. Deletions cut 2 bases from V and 2 bases from J, with 14 bases between. The length of the CDR3 is 16 residues. CDR3 in amino acids: CASSFGQGFAGNTIYF. For the CDR3, the DNA is TGTGCCAGCAGCTTCGGCCAGGGTTTTGCTGGAAACACCATATATTTT.

The chain uses TRBV19 and TRBJ2-5; 8 bases map to TRBD1. The V and J ends lost 6 bases and 1 base, in that order; junction bases with no gene match: 4. Germline V gene lookup returns CDR1 LNHDA and CDR2 SQIVND (reference sequence). CDR3 length: 14 residues. CDR3 bases: TGTGCCAGTAGGAGAGACAGGGGCCAAGAGACCCAGTACTTC. This encodes CASRRDRGQETQYF.

This clone was recorded once. The rearrangement joins TRBV2 to TRBJ1-2; 9 nucleotides agree with TRBD1. Per the germline V gene, CDR1 is SNHLY and CDR2 is FYNNEI. CDR3 length: 15 amino acids. Unmatched junction bases numbered 12, after V lost 7 bases and J lost 6 bases. In DNA, the CDR3 is TGTGCCAGCAACCCAGAAACAGGGGGCGTTGATGGCTACACCTTC. Encoded protein: CASNPETGGVDGYTF.

The chain links TRBV7-9 to TRBJ2-7; 8 nucleotides match TRBD2. Per germline, CDR1 SEHNR and CDR2 FQNEAQ (reference sequence). V lost 5 bases, J lost 7 bases, and 7 bases stayed unmatched. This CDR3 contains 13 residues. CDR3 in DNA: TGTGCCAGCAGCCTCGGGGGGGTTCAGGAGCAGTACTTC. Translating it yields CASSLGGVQEQYF. Full variable domain (remainder filled in from reference TRBV7-9 and TRBJ2-7): DTGVSQNPRHKITKRGQNVTFRCDPISEHNRLYWYRQTLGQGPEFLTYFQNEAQLEKSRLLSDRFSAERPKGSFSTLEIQRTEQGDSAMYLCASSLGGVQEQYFGPGTRLTVT.

The CDR3 loop is CASARDSHYEQYF. In nucleotides, the CDR3 is TGTGCCAGCGCCCGGGACTCCCACTACGAGCAGTACTTC. The chain links TRBV7-2 to TRBJ2-7, with TRBD2 as a possible D gene (6 bases). This CDR3 region has 13 residues. Germline CDR1 reads SGHTA; CDR2 reads FQGNSA. Trimming cost V 8 bases and J 3 bases, with 14 bases left between them.

The genes are TRBV9 and TRBJ2-5; possibly TRBD1 for D (5 bases). Trimming cost V 2 bases and J 1 base, with 12 bases left between them. CDR3 size: 15 residues. Per germline, CDR1 SGDLS and CDR2 YYNGEE. The CDR3 is CASSVFEQAQETQYF. The DNA of the CDR3 is TGTGCCAGCAGCGTTTTTGAACAGGCCCAAGAGACCCAGTACTTC.

The rearrangement links TRBV9 to TRBJ1-2, with TRBD1 matching 7 bases. The germline CDR1 and CDR2 sequences are SGDLS and YYNGEE. The CDR3 has 14 amino acids. J lost 4 bases, V lost 4 bases, and 7 bases had no gene match. Written as DNA, the CDR3 is TGTGCCAGCAGCCCTCGACAGGGCGTCTATGGCTACACCTTC. Its protein is CASSPRQGVYGYTF.

The chain joins TRBV27 to TRBJ2-3; 10 nucleotides line up with TRBD2. V was clipped by 7 bases and J by 2 bases; unmatched bases: 3. CDR3 length: 14 amino acids. Germline-derived CDR1 and CDR2 are MNHEY and SMNVEV (reference sequence). The CDR3 reads CASKLAGPTDTQYF. The CDR3 DNA follows: TGTGCCAGCAAACTAGCGGGGCCCACAGATACGCAGTATTTT.

This clone was observed a handful of times. This chain joins TRBV18 and TRBJ2-3, with TRBD2 as a possible D gene (6 bases). The CDR3 extends over 13 amino acids. Trimming shortened V by 3 bases and J by 5 bases, and 9 bases separated the two germline ends. The germline V gene has CDR1 KGHSH and CDR2 LQKENI. CDR3 DNA: TGTGCCAGCTCACCGGGGCGGGAAGATACGCAGTATTTT. It is translated as CASSPGREDTQYF.

The rearrangement links TRBV11-2 to TRBJ1-2; the D is unclear. Germline CDR1 and CDR2: SGHAT and FQNNGV. Trimming removed 2 bases from V and 4 bases from J, with 11 bases in between. The CDR3 has 14 residues. In DNA form, the CDR3 reads TGTGCCAGCAGCTTATTCCTGGCCAGCTATGGCTACACCTTC. Residues: CASSLFLASYGYTF.

CDR3: CAISESKGAGLTNSPLHF. CDR3 in DNA: TGTGCCATCAGTGAGTCGAAAGGAGCGGGACTTACGAATTCACCCCTCCACTTT. The genes are TRBV10-3 and TRBJ1-6; TRBD1 might be the D (5 bases). The germline V and J ends were trimmed by 0 bases and 7 bases, with 19 bases remaining between them. There are 18 residues in the CDR3. Germline V lookup: CDR1 ENHRY, CDR2 SYGVKD.

The chain is built from TRBV4-3 and TRBJ2-7, with 10 bases fitting TRBD1. Germline assignment: CDR1 LGHNA and CDR2 YSLEER. The CDR3 is 16 amino acids. V lost 3 bases to trimming and J lost 3 bases; unmatched junction nucleotides: 8. The CDR3 DNA sequence: TGCGCCAGCAGCCAGGGGACCGGGACAGGGGACTACGAGCAGTACTTC. It translates to CASSQGTGTGDYEQYF.

The chain has TRBV11-2 and TRBJ2-2, with D unresolved. Looked up from germline, CDR1 is SGHAT and CDR2 is FQNNGV. The CDR3 is 15 residues long. The V end was cut by 1 base, the J end by 1 base, with 7 bases between. Here the CDR3 DNA reads TGTGCCAGCAGCTTAGGCCAGTTGAACACCGGGGAGCTGTTTTTT. Amino acid sequence: CASSLGQLNTGELFF.

The chain employs TRBV5-1 and TRBJ1-3; 9 bases line up with TRBD1. This CDR3 has 17 residues. Looked up from germline, CDR1 is SGHRS and CDR2 is YFSETQ. After removal of 4 bases from V and 4 bases from J, the junction contained 12 bases not matched to a gene. DNA of the CDR3: TGCGCCAGCAGCATGGGACAGGGACGCAATACGGGAAACACCATATATTTT. Translating gives CASSMGQGRNTGNTIYF.

The CDR3 sequence: CASSAHGGPNTGELFF. For the CDR3, the DNA is TGTGCCAGCAGCGCACACGGGGGACCCAACACCGGGGAGCTGTTTTTT. The V and J genes are TRBV7-2 and TRBJ2-2, with a possible D match to TRBD2 (6 bases). This CDR3 region has 16 residues. CDR1 is SGHTA and CDR2 is FQGNSA in the germline V gene. V lost 5 bases to trimming and J lost 2 bases, with 15 bases between them.

This chain links TRBV5-8 with TRBJ2-7, with a weak D call TRBD1 (5 bases). V dropped 0 bases and J dropped 2 bases, with 9 bases sitting between them. Germline loops: CDR1 SGHTS, CDR2 YDEGEE. The CDR3 consists of 14 residues. CDR3: CASSLAQVTYEQYF. CDR3 DNA: TGTGCCAGCAGCTTGGCACAGGTAACCTACGAGCAGTACTTC.

This chain links TRBV10-3 with TRBJ2-1; D gene unclear. CDR1 and CDR2 (germline): ENHRY, SYGVKD. V lost 6 bases and J lost 0, with 9 bases in between. The CDR3 totals 14 residues. The CDR3 nucleotides are TGTGCCATCAGCAACGCAGGCTCCTACAATGAGCAGTTCTTC. As protein: CAISNAGSYNEQFF.

The chain's CDR3 is CASSLNSNQPQHF. Written as DNA, the CDR3 is TGTGCCAGCAGCCTAAATAGCAATCAGCCCCAGCATTTT. The rearrangement links TRBV7-2 to TRBJ1-5; D not resolved. Germline-derived CDR1 and CDR2 are SGHTA and FQGNSA. This CDR3 has 13 amino acids. Trimming pared 5 bases from V and 0 bases from J, leaving 5 bases between.

The chain links TRBV7-9 to TRBJ2-5; tentatively, D is TRBD2 (6 bases). Trimming removed 0 bases from V and 3 bases from J, with 8 bases in between. The length of the CDR3 is 14 residues. Germline CDR1 and CDR2: SEHNR and FQNEAQ (reference sequence). This chain's CDR3 is CASSLARTKETQYF. CDR3 bases: TGTGCCAGCAGCTTAGCCCGGACTAAAGAGACCCAGTACTTC. Variable domain in full (rest from reference TRBV7-9 and TRBJ2-5): DTGVSQNPRHKITKRGQNVTFRCDPISEHNRLYWYRQTLGQGPEFLTYFQNEAQLEKSRLLSDRFSAERPKGSFSTLEIQRTEQGDSAMYLCASSLARTKETQYFGPGTRLLVL.